The T cell receptor beta chain under discussion was sequenced for a study of shared clonotypes between healthy human individuals. Sequencing used immunoSEQ multiplex PCR; TCRdb keeps in-frame clones, though not all of them. The sample consists of 2,500,000 or so clones, about 90% of them appearing once. The germline V gene encodes CDR1 SGHRS and CDR2 YFSETQ. V was trimmed by 2 bases and J by 4 bases, leaving 15 bases between them. CDR3 length: 15 amino acids. Sequenced input: naive CD4+ T cells from PBMCs. Described subset: CD45RA+ positively selected. This chain uses TRBV5-1 with TRBJ2-5; D might be TRBD2 (6 bases). This clonotype was sampled from a man younger than 35 in good health. Some clones in this sample may be carry-over from other donors' samples. This CDR3 reads CASSFIAASGETQYF. DNA for the CDR3: TGCGCCAGCAGCTTCATAGCGGCATCTGGAGAGACCCAGTACTTC. Looking up the rest from reference TRBV5-1 and TRBJ2-5 gives the full variable domain: KAGVTQTPRYLIKTRGQQVTLSCSPISGHRSVSWYQQTPGQGLQFLFEYFSETQRNKGNFPGRFSGRQFSNSRSEMNVSTLELGDSALYLCASSFIAASGETQYFGPGTRLLVL.